A single T cell receptor (beta chain) is shown here with its context. The assay was immunoSEQ multiplex PCR, and TCRdb's table has in-frame clones only and misses some. The sample contains about 2.1 million clones, around 95% of which appear only once. The source of the sample is a study of shared clonotypes between healthy human individuals. CD8 cells classed as naive were CD45RO-negative and positively selected for CCR7, excluding terminally differentiated effector memory CD45RA+ cells. Looked up from germline, CDR1 is PRHDT and CDR2 is FYEKMQ (reference sequence). The CDR3 has 14 amino acids. V shed 0 bases and J shed 0 bases, with 2 bases lying between them.

The rearrangement uses TRBV13 and TRBJ2-2; D gene ambiguous. Sequencing was carried out using naive CD8+ T cells from PBMCs. The receptor comes from a man younger than 35 in good health. Some clones in this sample may be carry-over from other donors' samples. The CDR3 loop reads CASSLGANTGELFF. The CDR3 nucleotides read TGTGCCAGCAGCTTAGGGGCGAACACCGGGGAGCTGTTTTTT.